This is a list of T cell receptor beta chains from one sample in a study of blood T cell repertoires in COVID-19. Method: immunoSEQ multiplex PCR; TCRdb's copy keeps in-frame clones and lacks some. The sample carries some 64,000 clones, 84% recorded once. Sequencing was done on a sample of peripheral blood. The receptors derive from a man in his 60s with COVID-19, enrolled during active disease. CDR3s leave out the opening cysteine and the closing phenylalanine or tryptophan. The order of the fields is CDR3 length, V gene, J gene, CDR3 protein.

cdr3_length: 15; v_call: TRBV19; j_call: TRBJ1-5; cdr3_aa: ASSILAENSGNQPQH
cdr3_length: 12; v_call: TRBV2; j_call: TRBJ1-1; cdr3_aa: ASGPRQERTEAF
cdr3_length: 16; v_call: TRBV5-4; j_call: TRBJ2-7; cdr3_aa: ASIPGGPSGTGVYEQY
cdr3_length: 14; v_call: TRBV23-1; j_call: TRBJ1-2; cdr3_aa: ASSHSRAQLHYGYT
cdr3_length: 14; v_call: TRBV5-1; j_call: TRBJ2-7; cdr3_aa: ASSLAVGTRPYEQY
cdr3_length: 13; v_call: TRBV4-1; j_call: TRBJ2-7; cdr3_aa: ASSQASGRVNEQY
cdr3_length: 12; v_call: TRBV3-1/TRBV3-2; j_call: TRBJ1-4; cdr3_aa: ASSEGTDYEKLF
cdr3_length: 11; v_call: TRBV5-6; j_call: TRBJ1-2; cdr3_aa: ASSSGDSYGYT
cdr3_length: 12; v_call: TRBV9; j_call: TRBJ2-5; cdr3_aa: ASSGRGTAETQY
cdr3_length: 11; v_call: TRBV6-2/TRBV6-3; j_call: TRBJ2-7; cdr3_aa: ASSPTGNYEQY
cdr3_length: 14; v_call: TRBV28; j_call: TRBJ1-1; cdr3_aa: ASREPPGRGNTEAF
cdr3_length: 14; v_call: TRBV4-1; j_call: TRBJ2-7; cdr3_aa: ASSQVSDGGPLKQY
cdr3_length: 11; v_call: TRBV2; j_call: TRBJ2-5; cdr3_aa: ASSSGPGQTQY
cdr3_length: 9; v_call: TRBV20-1; j_call: TRBJ2-7; cdr3_aa: SVGESYEQY
cdr3_length: 14; v_call: TRBV7-9; j_call: TRBJ2-2; cdr3_aa: ASSSGTGGYTGELF
cdr3_length: 10; v_call: TRBV10-1; j_call: TRBJ1-1; cdr3_aa: ASSAGQGKAF
cdr3_length: 18; v_call: TRBV3-1/TRBV3-2; j_call: TRBJ2-1; cdr3_aa: ASSQDEGLADPSSYNEQF
cdr3_length: 14; v_call: TRBV9; j_call: TRBJ1-5; cdr3_aa: ASSVLGGQSYQPQH
cdr3_length: 14; v_call: TRBV2; j_call: TRBJ2-3; cdr3_aa: ASSLEGVASTDTQY
cdr3_length: 15; v_call: TRBV24-1; j_call: TRBJ2-5; cdr3_aa: ATSDRKVAGVGETQY
cdr3_length: 17; v_call: TRBV21-1; j_call: TRBJ2-1; cdr3_aa: ASSILTRLAGKMYNEQF
cdr3_length: 13; v_call: TRBV5-4; j_call: TRBJ2-2; cdr3_aa: ASSLFTSVTGELF
cdr3_length: 12; v_call: TRBV5-4; j_call: TRBJ2-1; cdr3_aa: ASRPQGAVGEQF
cdr3_length: 13; v_call: TRBV18; j_call: TRBJ1-5; cdr3_aa: ASSATGGSNQPQH
cdr3_length: 12; v_call: TRBV10-3; j_call: TRBJ1-3; cdr3_aa: AITSGTGPDTIY
cdr3_length: 12; v_call: TRBV19; j_call: TRBJ1-5; cdr3_aa: ASRKQGGNQPQH
cdr3_length: 12; v_call: TRBV5-1; j_call: TRBJ1-1; cdr3_aa: ASSIRTGENEAF
cdr3_length: 13; v_call: TRBV28; j_call: TRBJ1-3; cdr3_aa: ASSLPGKGGNTIY
cdr3_length: 10; v_call: TRBV7-9; j_call: TRBJ1-2; cdr3_aa: ASSLLREGYT
cdr3_length: 15; v_call: TRBV5-4; j_call: TRBJ2-7; cdr3_aa: ASSRGAGAAEIYEQY
cdr3_length: 16; v_call: TRBV3-1/TRBV3-2; j_call: TRBJ2-6; cdr3_aa: ASSPRELGGLAGYVLT